The following is a T cell receptor (beta chain) sequence with its context. Its specificity is unknown. For the second PCR, which ran for roughly 6 to 12 cycles, a sample-barcoded 5' primer and a J-beta primer mix were used. The template-switch adaptor was a 5' adaptor with 12 random nucleotides. It tagged each cDNA molecule. TCRdb ran MiXCR on the 5' RACE reads and lists one entry per CDR3 protein. Of approximately 780,000 distinct CDR3 sequences detected, roughly 26% appear once; the ten largest clones hold about 3%. The data were taken from a study of blood T cells in healthy people across ages. Whole-study results and caveats: Diversity was higher, and naive CD4+ cells more numerous, in long-lived donors than in aged donors.

Unmatched junction bases numbered 17, after V lost 10 bases and J lost 4 bases. The length of the CDR3 is 16 residues. CDR1 is ENHRY, CDR2 SYGVKD, per germline. The same specimen was also included in a second study, on T cells of mothers and their children.

The TCR originated in a boy under 18 in good health. Material: blood. The V gene is TRBV10-3, the J gene TRBJ2-3; TRBD1 matches 7 bases. CDR3 sequence reads: CASSDRINVGPDTQYF. The CDR3 nucleotides read TGTGCCAGTTCGGACAGGATCAACGTTGGCCCAGATACGCAGTATTTT.